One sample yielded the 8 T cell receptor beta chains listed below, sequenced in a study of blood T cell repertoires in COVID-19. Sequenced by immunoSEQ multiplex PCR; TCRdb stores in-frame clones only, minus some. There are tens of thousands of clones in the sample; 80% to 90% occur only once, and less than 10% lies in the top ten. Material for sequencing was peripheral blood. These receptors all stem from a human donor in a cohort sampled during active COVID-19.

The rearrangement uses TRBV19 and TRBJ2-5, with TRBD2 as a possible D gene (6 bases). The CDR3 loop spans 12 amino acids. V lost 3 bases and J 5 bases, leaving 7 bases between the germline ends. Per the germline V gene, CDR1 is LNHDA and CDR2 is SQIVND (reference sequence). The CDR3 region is CASSIGGETQYF. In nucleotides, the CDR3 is TGTGCCAGTAGTATTGGGGGGGAGACCCAGTACTTC. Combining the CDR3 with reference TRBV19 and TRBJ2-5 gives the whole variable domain DGGITQSPKYLFRKEGQNVTLSCEQNLNHDAMYWYRQDPGQGLRLIYYSQIVNDFQKGDIAEGYSVSREKKESFPLTVTSAQKNPTAFYLCASSIGGETQYFGPGTRLLVL.

This CDR3 is CASSLTGGGELFF. Written as DNA, the CDR3 is TGTGCCAGCAGCTTGACAGGAGGCGGGGAGCTGTTTTTT. The V and J genes are TRBV3-1 (or the pseudogene TRBV3-2) and TRBJ2-2; TRBD1 is a possible D gene (6 bases). The CDR3 runs to 13 residues. Germline CDR1 is LGHDT and CDR2 is YNNKEL (reference sequence). V was trimmed by 5 bases and J by 7 bases, leaving 11 bases between them.

CDR3: CASSLQGYTEAFF. DNA for the CDR3: TGTGCCAGCAGTTTACAGGGTTACACTGAAGCTTTCTTT. V usage is TRBV6-5 and J usage is TRBJ1-1, with TRBD1 as a possible D gene (6 bases). In germline, CDR1 is MNHEY, CDR2 SVGAGI. V was trimmed by 4 bases and J by 3 bases, leaving 9 bases between them. CDR3 length: 13 amino acids.

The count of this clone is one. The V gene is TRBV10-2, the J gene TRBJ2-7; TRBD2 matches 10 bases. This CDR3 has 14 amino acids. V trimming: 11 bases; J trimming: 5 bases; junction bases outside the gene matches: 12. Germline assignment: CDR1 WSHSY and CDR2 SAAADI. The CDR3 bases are TGCGCCCGAGGACCCAGGCTAGCGGGAGACGAGCAGTACTTC. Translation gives CARGPRLAGDEQYF.

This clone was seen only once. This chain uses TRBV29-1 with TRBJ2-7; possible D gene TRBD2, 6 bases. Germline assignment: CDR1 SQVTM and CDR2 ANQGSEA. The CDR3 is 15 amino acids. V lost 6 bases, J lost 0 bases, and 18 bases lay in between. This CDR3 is CSVNGPAGDSYEQYF. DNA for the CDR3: TGCAGCGTCAACGGCCCAGCGGGCGACTCCTACGAGCAGTACTTC.

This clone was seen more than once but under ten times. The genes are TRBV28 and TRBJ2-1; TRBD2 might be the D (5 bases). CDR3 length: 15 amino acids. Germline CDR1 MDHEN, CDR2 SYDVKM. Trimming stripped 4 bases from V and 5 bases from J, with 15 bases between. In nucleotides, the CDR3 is TGTGCCAGCAGTTCTCCGGAGCTAGCTGACAATGAGCAGTTCTTC. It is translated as CASSSPELADNEQFF.

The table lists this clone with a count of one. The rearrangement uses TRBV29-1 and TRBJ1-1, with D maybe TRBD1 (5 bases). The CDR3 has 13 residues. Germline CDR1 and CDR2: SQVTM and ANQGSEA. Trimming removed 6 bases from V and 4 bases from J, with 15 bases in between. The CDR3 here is CSVTNGGVTEAFF. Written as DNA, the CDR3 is TGCAGCGTAACTAACGGGGGGGTCACTGAAGCTTTCTTT. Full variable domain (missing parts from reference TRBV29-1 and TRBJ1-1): SAVISQKPSRDICQRGTSLTIQCQVDSQVTMMFWYRQQPGQSLTLIATANQGSEATYESGFVIDKFPISRPNLTFSTLTVSNMSPEDSSIYLCSVTNGGVTEAFFGQGTRLTVV.

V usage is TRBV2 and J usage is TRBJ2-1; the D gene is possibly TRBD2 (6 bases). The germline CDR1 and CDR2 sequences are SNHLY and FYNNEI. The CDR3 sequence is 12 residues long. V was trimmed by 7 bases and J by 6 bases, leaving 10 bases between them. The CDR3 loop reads CASNTSPNEQFF. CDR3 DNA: TGTGCCAGCAATACTAGCCCCAATGAGCAGTTCTTC.